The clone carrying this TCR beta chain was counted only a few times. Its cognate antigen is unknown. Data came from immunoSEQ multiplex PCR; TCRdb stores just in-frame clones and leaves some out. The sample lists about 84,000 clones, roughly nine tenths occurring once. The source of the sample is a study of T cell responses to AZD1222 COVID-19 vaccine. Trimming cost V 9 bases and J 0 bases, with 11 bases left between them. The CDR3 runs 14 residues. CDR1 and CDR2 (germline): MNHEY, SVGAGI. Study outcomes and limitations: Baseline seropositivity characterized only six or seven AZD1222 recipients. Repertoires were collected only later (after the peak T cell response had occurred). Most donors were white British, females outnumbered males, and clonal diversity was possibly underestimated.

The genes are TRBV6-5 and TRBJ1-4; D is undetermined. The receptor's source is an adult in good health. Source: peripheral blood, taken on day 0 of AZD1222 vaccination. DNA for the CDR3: TGTGCCAGTTATGGGAGAACAACTAATGAAAAACTGTTTTTT. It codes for CASYGRTTNEKLFF.